The 16 T cell receptor beta chains given below trace back to one sample, sequenced in a study of cytomegalovirus exposure and HLA in healthy donors. The PCR made use of 60 Vbeta and 13 Jbeta primers. TCRdb keeps only in-frame clones here, not all; method: immunoSEQ multiplex PCR. Seen here are about 98,000 clones, about 81% observed once, and the top ten hold 1.4% to 1.5%. Sequencing used PBMCs. The receptors were gathered from a man aged 35 to 55 in good health and CMV-seronegative.

This chain links TRBV6-1 with TRBJ2-4, with 9 bases identical to TRBD1. Unmatched junction bases numbered 5, after V lost 9 bases and J lost 5 bases. This CDR3 contains 13 residues. From germline, CDR1 is MNHNS and CDR2 SASEGT. CDR3 sequence (DNA): TGTGCCAGTGGATGGACAGGGGAAAACATTCAGTACTTC. Residues: CASGWTGENIQYF.

The V and J genes are TRBV2 and TRBJ1-1; D unclear. V was trimmed by 6 bases and J by 3 bases, leaving 5 bases between them. Germline CDR1 reads SNHLY; CDR2 reads FYNNEI. There are 11 residues in the CDR3. As DNA, the CDR3 is TGTGCCAGCAGCTATGACACTGAAGCTTTCTTT. The encoded protein is CASSYDTEAFF. The variable domain in full, completed from reference TRBV2 and TRBJ1-1, reads EPEVTQTPSHQVTQMGQEVILRCVPISNHLYFYWYRQILGQKVEFLVSFYNNEISEKSEIFDDQFSVERPDGSNFTLKIRSTKLEDSAMYFCASSYDTEAFFGQGTRLTVV.

This clone was seen more than once but under ten times. The CDR3 nucleotides are TGTGCCAGTAGTATACAGGGGGTTGATCAGCCCCAGCATTTT. It yields the protein CASSIQGVDQPQHF. The chain is built from TRBV19 and TRBJ1-5; 7 bases agree with TRBD1. The CDR3 is 14 residues long. CDR1 is LNHDA, CDR2 SQIVND, per germline (reference sequence). The trim removed 2 bases at V and 5 bases at J, leaving 3 bases unmatched.

The CDR3 reads CACSQVHEQFF. As DNA, the CDR3 is TGTGCCTGCTCGCAGGTGCATGAGCAGTTCTTC. The V call is TRBV30, the J call TRBJ2-1; no clear D. V shed 6 bases and J shed 8 bases, with 11 bases lying between them. Germline V gene sequence: CDR1 GTSNPN, CDR2 SVGIG (reference sequence). There are 11 residues in the CDR3.

V usage is TRBV7-9 and J usage is TRBJ2-2; unclear D gene. The germline V gene encodes CDR1 SEHNR and CDR2 FQNEAQ (reference sequence). Trimming stripped 7 bases from V and 0 bases from J, with 9 bases between. This CDR3 spans 14 amino acids. The CDR3: CASIRQANTGELFF. Here the CDR3 DNA reads TGTGCCAGCATTCGGCAGGCGAACACCGGGGAGCTGTTTTTT.

CDR3 residues: CAISDSYTDTQYF. CDR3 DNA sequence: TGTGCCATCAGCGACAGTTACACAGATACGCAGTATTTT. J is TRBJ2-3 and V is TRBV10-3, with a tentative D call TRBD1 (5 bases). There are 13 residues in the CDR3. Trimming stripped 6 bases from V and 2 bases from J, with 9 bases between. Germline V gene data show CDR1 as ENHRY and CDR2 as SYGVKD.

There are a few counts of this clone. The chain's CDR3 is CASSIQDRSEAFF. DNA of the CDR3: TGTGCCAGCAGCATCCAAGACAGGAGTGAAGCTTTCTTT. The V gene is TRBV27, the J gene TRBJ1-1; maybe TRBD1 (6 bases). The CDR3 length is 13 residues. The V and J ends lost 6 bases and 7 bases respectively, with 15 bases between them. The germline CDR1 and CDR2 sequences are MNHEY and SMNVEV (reference sequence).

The genes are TRBV11-2 and TRBJ2-7; 7 bases line up with TRBD1. The trim removed 4 bases at V and 1 base at J, leaving 7 bases unmatched. Germline loops: CDR1 SGHAT, CDR2 FQNNGV. The CDR3 consists of 15 residues. The CDR3 DNA follows: TGTGCCAGCAGCTCATACCGGGACAGATCCTACGAGCAGTACTTC. It codes for CASSSYRDRSYEQYF.

The rearrangement links TRBV28 to TRBJ2-1; tentative D call: TRBD2 (6 bases). The germline V and J ends were trimmed by 3 bases and 6 bases, with 12 bases remaining between them. The germline CDR1 and CDR2 sequences are MDHEN and SYDVKM. The CDR3 runs to 14 residues. The CDR3 DNA is TGTGCCAGCAGTTTGGAGGGGTTCCGCAATGAGCAGTTCTTC. Translated, it gives CASSLEGFRNEQFF.

V usage is TRBV6-1 and J usage is TRBJ2-7; tentative D call: TRBD1 (5 bases). Germline V lookup: CDR1 MNHNS, CDR2 SASEGT. V was pared by 5 bases and J by 5 bases, with 7 bases between. The CDR3 has 11 residues. The CDR3 region has the DNA TGTGCCAGCAGTCAGGGCCACGAGCAGTACTTC. This encodes CASSQGHEQYF.

V and J are TRBV5-1 and TRBJ2-7; perhaps TRBD1 as D (5 bases). Germline CDR1 SGHRS, CDR2 YFSETQ. Trimming stripped 4 bases from V and 6 bases from J, with 17 bases between. The CDR3 is 14 residues long. CDR3 coding DNA: TGCGCCAGCAGCCCATGGACACACAATGGCGAGCAGTACTTC. Its protein product is CASSPWTHNGEQYF.

The chain carries TRBV6-5 and TRBJ2-5; TRBD1 matches 11 bases. The CDR3 runs 15 residues. CDR1 and CDR2 from the germline V gene are MNHEY and SVGAGI. V lost 5 bases and J lost 2; bases outside the gene matches: 4. In nucleotides, the CDR3 is TGTGCCAGCAGTATTGGACAGGGGGCTCAAGAGACCCAGTACTTC. Encoded protein: CASSIGQGAQETQYF.

This chain joins TRBV9 and TRBJ2-1, with 7 bases fitting TRBD1. Trimming at V came to 4 bases and at J to 8 bases, leaving 12 bases not matched to a gene. The length of the CDR3 is 15 residues. Germline-derived CDR1 and CDR2 are SGDLS and YYNGEE. The CDR3 here is CASSPGTVRVDEQFF. The CDR3 DNA follows: TGTGCCAGCAGCCCCGGGACAGTCAGGGTCGATGAGCAGTTCTTC.

This clone turned up a few times. The chain links TRBV2 to TRBJ1-2; a weak D match, TRBD1 (6 bases). Trimming pared 7 bases from V and 0 bases from J, leaving 12 bases between. This CDR3 has 14 amino acids. Germline CDR1 SNHLY, CDR2 FYNNEI. The CDR3 DNA reads as TGTGCCAGCATCCGGGACAAAACTAACTATGGCTACACCTTC. Translation: CASIRDKTNYGYTF.

The chain carries TRBV11-3 and TRBJ2-3, with 11 bases fitting TRBD2. V lost 6 bases and J lost 3; bases outside the gene matches: 2. Germline assignment: CDR1 SGHNT and CDR2 YENEEA. The length of the CDR3 is 14 residues. CDR3 loop: CASSLAGGTDTQYF. The CDR3 region has the DNA TGTGCCAGCAGTCTAGCGGGGGGAACAGATACGCAGTATTTT.

The chain is built from TRBV5-1 and TRBJ2-1; D unresolved. Per germline, CDR1 SGHRS and CDR2 YFSETQ. V was pared by 1 base and J by 5 bases, with 10 bases between. The CDR3 runs to 14 residues. CDR3 nucleotides: TGCGCCAGCAGCTTGTCGCTATCAAACAATGAGCAGTTCTTC. Protein sequence: CASSLSLSNNEQFF.